These 10 T cell receptor beta chains were sequenced from one sample in a study of shared clonotypes between healthy human individuals. Naive CD8 cells were CD45RO-negative, positively selected for CCR7, excluding terminally differentiated effector memory CD45RA+ cells. Repertoires were generated with immunoSEQ multiplex PCR, while TCRdb's copy carries only in-frame clones and drops some. Of about 2 million clones detected, about 95% appear once; the ten largest clones hold 0.85% to 1.3%. The sample comprised naive CD8+ T cells sorted from blood. These receptors came from a man younger than 35 in good health.

The CDR3 protein is CASSRGDRYNSPLHF. CDR3 coding DNA: TGTGCCAGCAGTCGAGGGGACAGATATAATTCACCCCTCCACTTT. The gene calls are TRBV13 and TRBJ1-6; 7 bases fit TRBD1. The germline CDR1 and CDR2 sequences are PRHDT and FYEKMQ (reference sequence). Trimming at V came to 6 bases and at J to 4 bases, leaving 6 bases not matched to a gene. The CDR3 runs to 15 residues. Full variable domain (outside the CDR3, taken from reference TRBV13 and TRBJ1-6): AAGVIQSPRHLIKEKRETATLKCYPIPRHDTVYWYQQGPGQDPQFLISFYEKMQSDKGSIPDRFSAQQFSDYHSELNMSSLELGDSALYFCASSRGDRYNSPLHFGNGTRLTVT.

The chain uses TRBV7-9 and TRBJ2-3; TRBD1 is a possible D gene (7 bases). V was pared by 11 bases and J by 4 bases, with 22 bases between. From germline, CDR1 is SEHNR and CDR2 FQNEAQ (reference sequence). This CDR3 has 15 amino acids. The chain's CDR3 is CAGVLAGGLADTQYF. The CDR3 DNA reads TGTGCCGGGGTCCTAGCAGGGGGGCTAGCAGATACGCAGTATTTT.

J is TRBJ1-1 and V is TRBV13, with D possibly matching TRBD1 (5 bases). Germline V lookup: CDR1 PRHDT, CDR2 FYEKMQ (reference sequence). The CDR3 has 16 amino acids. Trimming removed 4 bases at V and 0 bases at J, with 15 bases between. Here the CDR3 reads CASSSTELNMNTEAFF. CDR3 sequence (DNA): TGTGCCAGCAGCTCGACAGAGCTGAACATGAACACTGAAGCTTTCTTT.

To note about this clone: This same CDR3 is encoded by further DNA sequences in the sample. The J gene is TRBJ2-5, the V gene TRBV6-5; D remains ambiguous. The germline gives CDR1 MNHEY, CDR2 SVGAGI. There are 14 residues in the CDR3. V shed 0 bases and J shed 1 base, with 6 bases lying between them. Written as DNA, the CDR3 is TGTGCCAGCAGTTACTCGGTGGGCCAAGAGACCCAGTACTTC. This sequence encodes CASSYSVGQETQYF.

This clone is a singleton in its sample. The V and J genes are TRBV4-3 and TRBJ1-1; D might be TRBD1 (5 bases). V lost 1 base, J lost 0 bases, and 12 bases lay in between. Per germline, CDR1 LGHNA and CDR2 YSLEER. This CDR3 has 16 residues. CDR3 region: CASSQAPAGLNTEAFF. In nucleotides, the CDR3 is TGCGCCAGCAGCCAAGCGCCTGCAGGGTTGAACACTGAAGCTTTCTTT.

This clone was found once. The V gene is TRBV7-9, the J gene TRBJ1-6; unclear D gene. With 1 base removed from V and 7 bases from J, the gap between germline ends came to 8 bases. Per the germline V gene, CDR1 is SEHNR and CDR2 is FQNEAQ (reference sequence). The CDR3 contains 14 residues. CDR3 nucleotide sequence: TGTGCCAGCAGCTTAGATGCCGGGAATTCACCCCTCCACTTT. Its protein is CASSLDAGNSPLHF.

This chain connects TRBV4-3 to TRBJ2-7, with 8 bases fitting TRBD2. Trimming took 4 bases from V and 0 from J; bases not matched to a gene: 5. The CDR3 covers 15 residues. CDR1 and CDR2 from the germline V gene are LGHNA and YSLEER. Here the CDR3 reads CASSPTSAGSYEQYF. The CDR3 region has the DNA TGCGCCAGCAGCCCGACTAGCGCGGGCTCCTACGAGCAGTACTTC.

This clone was recorded only once. The chain combines TRBV7-9 with TRBJ1-1; D is uncertain. The CDR3 totals 11 residues. Between the trimmed V and J ends, which lost 1 base and 11 bases, there was a span of 8 bases. Germline V lookup: CDR1 SEHNR, CDR2 FQNEAQ (reference sequence). Here the CDR3 reads CASSLDPYAFF. Here the CDR3 DNA reads TGTGCCAGCAGCTTAGATCCTTATGCTTTCTTT.

The V and J genes are TRBV9 and TRBJ2-7, with a tentative D call TRBD1 (5 bases). V shed 4 bases and J shed 0 bases, with 17 bases lying between them. This CDR3 is 16 amino acids long. Germline V gene sequence: CDR1 SGDLS, CDR2 YYNGEE. CDR3 nucleotide sequence: TGTGCCAGCAGCCCCGAAGGGGCCGCCGGCTCCTACGAGCAGTACTTC. Translated, it gives CASSPEGAAGSYEQYF.

The gene calls are TRBV5-6 and TRBJ1-6; D is possibly TRBD1 (5 bases). Germline V gene lookup returns CDR1 SGHDT and CDR2 YYEEEE. Trimming took off 2 bases at V and 13 bases at J, with 22 bases between the two ends. The CDR3 runs 16 residues. The CDR3 DNA is TGTGCCAGCAGCTTAGGGAGCGAGATCCGCGGGACTCCCCTCCACTTT. Amino acids: CASSLGSEIRGTPLHF.